This is a list of T cell receptor beta chains from one sample in a study of blood T cell repertoires in COVID-19. Clones were read by immunoSEQ multiplex PCR, and TCRdb kept only the in-frame ones, dropping some. The sample lists roughly 86,000 clones, roughly 78% seen once, with less than 25% in the top ten. Material for sequencing was peripheral blood. The receptors were sampled from a human donor in a cohort sampled during active COVID-19. Both conserved end residues are part of each CDR3. The D gene is left open where the match is weak. Clone size is shown for a subset of rows, as once, few, many or a class of expanded clone.

D	V	size	CDR3
NA	TRBV28	NA	CASHSGANVLTF
NA	TRBV5-1	NA	CASSPLGRGYNNSPLHF
TRBD2	TRBV30	NA	CAWGPELAGVMSSYNEQFF
TRBD2	TRBV20-1	once	CSASRAGSTDTQYF
NA	TRBV20-1	NA	CSASRQGGGRNEQFF
NA	TRBV11-3	NA	CASSSGRGRGGTDTQYF
NA	TRBV6-5	NA	CASSRDNYNSPLHF
TRBD2	TRBV5-1	NA	CASRVRYVGGDTGANVLTF
TRBD2	TRBV5-4	NA	CASSLSGVAADTQYF
NA	TRBV18	once	CASSPPGSLTSTEAFF
NA	TRBV9	NA	CASSAGFSDSYEQYF
NA	TRBV7-9	NA	CASSLAGGSTGELFF
TRBD1	TRBV5-1	NA	CASSWTQGADGELFF
NA	TRBV28	NA	CASSPPQDYQPQHF
TRBD1	TRBV2	few	CASSQGEGTEAFF
TRBD1	TRBV18	NA	CASSTGQGANTGELFF
TRBD2	TRBV10-3	NA	CAISQTSGGSNEQFF
NA	TRBV6-5	NA	CASRPPRGSSYGYTF
TRBD1	TRBV19	NA	CASSTAGTAGGKLFF
TRBD1	TRBV18	NA	CASSKGRTGNQPQHF
NA	TRBV29-1	once	CSVEIALYNEQFF
TRBD1	TRBV18	NA	CASSPGQGRDTQYF
TRBD2	TRBV27	NA	CASSLWASGTTDTQYF
TRBD2	TRBV5-1	NA	CASSRTSGQETQYF
TRBD1	TRBV2	NA	CASSAGTGLFGYTF
TRBD1	TRBV2	NA	CASSATGSNQPQHF
TRBD1	TRBV7-6	NA	CASRPPLGQGSTEAFF
NA	TRBV10-1	NA	CASSEALGQNSNQPQHF
TRBD1	TRBV27	NA	CASSLPGTGGYEQFF
TRBD1	TRBV18	NA	CASSPGSTGTYEQYF
NA	TRBV7-2	NA	CASSEQGFRNTIYF
NA	TRBV5-5	NA	CASSLLPSSYNSPLHF
TRBD1	TRBV7-3	NA	CASSPLGQGAVNTGELFF
TRBD1	TRBV6-5	NA	CASSYSFRGNYEQYF
TRBD1	TRBV19	NA	CASSDRSHGAQHF
NA	TRBV7-9	few	CASSYGDTEAFF
NA	TRBV5-1	NA	CASSQGASNTEAFF
NA	TRBV27	NA	CASSSKGWDPGIYEQYF
TRBD1	TRBV28	few	CAITGVLNTEAFF
NA	TRBV6-1	NA	CASSEARGYNEQFF
NA	TRBV11-2	NA	CASSSPGPAFF